Sequencing of this TCR beta chain was carried out in a study of breast tumors, draining lymph nodes, adjacent tissues. Study observations and caveats: Compared with lymph nodes, tumors were less diverse; compared with nontumor tissue, more. Findings are consistent with lymph node origin and intratumoral expansion of most tumor T cells. That most tumor T cells come from lymph nodes remained unproven. Tumor and nontumor repertoires were significantly more similar in luminal-like than in basal-like breast cancer.

TCRdb called the multiplex PCR reads again in MiXCR, with one record for every CDR3 protein. The sample consists of 13,000 to 15,000 distinct CDR3 sequences, around 47% of them appearing once. The sample holds many counts of this clonotype. Antigen specificity is unknown. This TCR derives from a female donor with breast cancer. Some clones in this sample may be carry-over from other donors' samples. Sequencing was carried out using tumor-adjacent breast tissue.

The chain's CDR3 is CASTTGDRVLLSGNTIYF. CDR3 DNA: TGTGCCAGCACCACGGGGGACAGGGTTCTGCTTTCTGGAAACACCATATATTTT. This chain connects TRBV6-1 to TRBJ1-3; 9 bases align to TRBD1. CDR1 MNHNS and CDR2 SASEGT come from the germline V gene. The V gene end was trimmed by 7 bases and the J gene end by 1 base; junction bases not matched to a gene: 14. The CDR3 consists of 18 residues.